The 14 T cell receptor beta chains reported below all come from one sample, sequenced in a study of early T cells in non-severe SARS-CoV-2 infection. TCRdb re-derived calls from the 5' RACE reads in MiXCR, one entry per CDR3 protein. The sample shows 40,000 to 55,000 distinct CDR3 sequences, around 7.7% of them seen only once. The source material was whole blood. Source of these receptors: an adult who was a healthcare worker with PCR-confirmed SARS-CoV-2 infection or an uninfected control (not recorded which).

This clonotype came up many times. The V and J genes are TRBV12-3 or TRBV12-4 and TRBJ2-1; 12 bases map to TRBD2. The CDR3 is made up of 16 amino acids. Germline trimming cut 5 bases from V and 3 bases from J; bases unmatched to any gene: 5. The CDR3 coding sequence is TGTGCCAGCAGTCACACTAGCGGGGGGCTCTACAATGAGCAGTTCTTC. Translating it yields CASSHTSGGLYNEQFF.

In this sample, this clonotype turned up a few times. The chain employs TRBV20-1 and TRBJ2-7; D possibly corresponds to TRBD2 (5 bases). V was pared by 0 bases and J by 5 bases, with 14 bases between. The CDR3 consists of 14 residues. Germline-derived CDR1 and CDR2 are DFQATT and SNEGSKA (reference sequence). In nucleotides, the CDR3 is TGCAGTGCTAGAGATCGGGGTATGAGCAACGAGCAGTACTTC. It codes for CSARDRGMSNEQYF.

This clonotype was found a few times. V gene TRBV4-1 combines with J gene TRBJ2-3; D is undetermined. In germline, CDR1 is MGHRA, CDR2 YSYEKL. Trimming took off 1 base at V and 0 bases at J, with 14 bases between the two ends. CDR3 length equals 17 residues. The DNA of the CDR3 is TGCGCCAGCAGCCAAGCCCAGCTAGTTCCTAGCACAGATACGCAGTATTTT. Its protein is CASSQAQLVPSTDTQYF.

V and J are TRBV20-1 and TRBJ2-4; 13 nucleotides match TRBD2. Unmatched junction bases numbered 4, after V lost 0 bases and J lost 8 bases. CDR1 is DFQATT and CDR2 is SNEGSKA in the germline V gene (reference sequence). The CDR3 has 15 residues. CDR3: CSARETSGGFYIQYF. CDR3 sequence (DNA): TGCAGTGCTAGAGAGACTAGCGGGGGGTTTTACATTCAGTACTTC.

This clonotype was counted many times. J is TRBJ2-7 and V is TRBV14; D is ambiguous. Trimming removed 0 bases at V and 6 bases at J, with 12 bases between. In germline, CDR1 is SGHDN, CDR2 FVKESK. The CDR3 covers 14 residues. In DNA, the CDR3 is TGTGCCAGCAGCCAAGAGAGGCTTGCTTCCGAGCAGTACTTC. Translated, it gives CASSQERLASEQYF.

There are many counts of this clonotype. In DNA form, the CDR3 reads TGTGCCAGCAGTCCCGCAGGGGCCTATAATTCACCCCTCCACTTT. This sequence encodes CASSPAGAYNSPLHF. The V call is TRBV12-3 or TRBV12-4, the J call TRBJ1-6, with D perhaps TRBD1 (6 bases). The CDR3 runs to 15 residues. The V gene lost 5 bases and the J gene lost 2 bases, with 10 bases spanning the gap.

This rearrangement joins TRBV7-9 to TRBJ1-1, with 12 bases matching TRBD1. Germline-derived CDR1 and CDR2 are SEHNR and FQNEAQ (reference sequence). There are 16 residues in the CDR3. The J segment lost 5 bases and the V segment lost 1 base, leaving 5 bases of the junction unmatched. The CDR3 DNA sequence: TGTGCCAGCAGCTTAGGGGACAGGGGGCCGGGGACTGAAGCTTTCTTT. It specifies CASSLGDRGPGTEAFF.

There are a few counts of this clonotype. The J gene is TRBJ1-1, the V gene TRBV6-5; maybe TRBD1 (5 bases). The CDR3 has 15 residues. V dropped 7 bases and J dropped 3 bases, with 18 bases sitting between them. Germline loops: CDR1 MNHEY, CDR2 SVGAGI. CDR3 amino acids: CASTLGQGKYTEAFF. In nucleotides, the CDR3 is TGTGCCAGCACCTTAGGGCAGGGCAAGTACACTGAAGCTTTCTTT.

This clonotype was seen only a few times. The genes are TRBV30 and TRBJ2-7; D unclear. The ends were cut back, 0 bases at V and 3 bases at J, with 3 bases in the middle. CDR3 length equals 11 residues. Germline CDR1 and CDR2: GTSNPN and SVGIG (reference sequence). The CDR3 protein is CAWSVNYEQYF. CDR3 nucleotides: TGTGCCTGGAGTGTAAACTACGAGCAGTACTTC.

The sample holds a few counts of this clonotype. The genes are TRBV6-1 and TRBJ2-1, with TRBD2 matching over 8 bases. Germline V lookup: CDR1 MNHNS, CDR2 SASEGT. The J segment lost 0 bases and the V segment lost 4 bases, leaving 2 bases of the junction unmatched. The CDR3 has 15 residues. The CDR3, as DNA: TGTGCCAGCAGTGTTACTAGCGGCTCCTACAATGAGCAGTTCTTC. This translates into CASSVTSGSYNEQFF.

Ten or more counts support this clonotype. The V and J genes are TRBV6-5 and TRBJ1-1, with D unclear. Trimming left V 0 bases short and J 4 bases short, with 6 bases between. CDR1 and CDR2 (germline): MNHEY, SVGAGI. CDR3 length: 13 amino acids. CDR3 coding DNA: TGTGCCAGCAGTTACTCGTTGAGCACTGAAGCTTTCTTT. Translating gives CASSYSLSTEAFF.

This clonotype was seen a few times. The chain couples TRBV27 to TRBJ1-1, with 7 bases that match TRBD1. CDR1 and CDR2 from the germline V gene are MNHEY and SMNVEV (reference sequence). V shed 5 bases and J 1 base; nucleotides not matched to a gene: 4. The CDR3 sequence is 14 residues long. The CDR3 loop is CASSPQGWNTEAFF. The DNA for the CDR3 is TGTGCCAGCAGTCCACAGGGGTGGAACACTGAAGCTTTCTTT.

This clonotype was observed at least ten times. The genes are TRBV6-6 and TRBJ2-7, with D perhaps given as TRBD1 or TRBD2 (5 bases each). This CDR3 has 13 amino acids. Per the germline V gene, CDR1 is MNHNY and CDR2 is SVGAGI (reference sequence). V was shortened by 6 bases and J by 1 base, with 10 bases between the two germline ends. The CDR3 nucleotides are TGTGCCAGCAGAGGGACGGTTTCCTACGAGCAGTACTTC. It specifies CASRGTVSYEQYF.

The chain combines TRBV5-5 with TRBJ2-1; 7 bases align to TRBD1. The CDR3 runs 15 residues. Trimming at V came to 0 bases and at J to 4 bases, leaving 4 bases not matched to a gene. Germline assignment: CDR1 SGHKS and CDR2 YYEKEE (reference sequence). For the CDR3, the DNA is TGTGCCAGCAGCTTGGTGGGACAGTTTTACAATGAGCAGTTCTTC. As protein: CASSLVGQFYNEQFF.